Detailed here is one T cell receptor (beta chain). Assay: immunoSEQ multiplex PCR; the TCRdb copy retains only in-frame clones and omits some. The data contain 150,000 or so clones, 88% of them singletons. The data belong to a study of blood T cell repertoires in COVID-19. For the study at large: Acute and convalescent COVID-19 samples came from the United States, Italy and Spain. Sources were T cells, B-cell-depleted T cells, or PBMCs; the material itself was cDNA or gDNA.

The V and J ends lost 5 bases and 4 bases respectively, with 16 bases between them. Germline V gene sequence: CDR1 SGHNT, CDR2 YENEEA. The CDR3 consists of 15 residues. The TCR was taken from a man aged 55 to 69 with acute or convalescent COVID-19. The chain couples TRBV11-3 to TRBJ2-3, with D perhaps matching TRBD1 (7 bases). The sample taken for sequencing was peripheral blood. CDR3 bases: TGTGCCAGCAGCAAACCTCAGGGGGGAGCAGATACGCAGTATTTT. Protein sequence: CASSKPQGGADTQYF.